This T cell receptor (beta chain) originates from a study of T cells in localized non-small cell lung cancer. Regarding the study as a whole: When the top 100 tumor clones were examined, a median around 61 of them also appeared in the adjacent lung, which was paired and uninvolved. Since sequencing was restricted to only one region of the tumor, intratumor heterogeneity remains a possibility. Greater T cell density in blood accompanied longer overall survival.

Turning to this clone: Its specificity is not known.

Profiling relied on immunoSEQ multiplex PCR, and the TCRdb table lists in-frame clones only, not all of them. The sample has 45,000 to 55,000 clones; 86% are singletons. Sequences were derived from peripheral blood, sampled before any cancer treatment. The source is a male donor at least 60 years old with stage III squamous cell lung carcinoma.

CDR3 coding DNA: TGTGCCGCCCTCGGACGGCCCGGGGAGACCCAGTACTTC. Its translation is CAALGRPGETQYF. The rearrangement links TRBV6-6 to TRBJ2-5; D gene uncertain. V lost 11 bases and J lost 5, with 18 bases in between. Germline V gene data show CDR1 as MNHNY and CDR2 as SVGAGI (reference sequence). This CDR3 region has 13 residues.